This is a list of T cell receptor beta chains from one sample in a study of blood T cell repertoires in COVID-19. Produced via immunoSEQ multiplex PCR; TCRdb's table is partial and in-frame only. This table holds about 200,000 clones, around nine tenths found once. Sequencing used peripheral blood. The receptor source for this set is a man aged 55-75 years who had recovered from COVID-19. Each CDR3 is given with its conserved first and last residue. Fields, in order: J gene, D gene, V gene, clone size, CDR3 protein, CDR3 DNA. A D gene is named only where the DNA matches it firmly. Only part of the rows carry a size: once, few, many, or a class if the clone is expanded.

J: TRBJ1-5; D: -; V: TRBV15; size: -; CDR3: CATSIQRYNQPQHF; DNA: TGTGCCACCAGCATTCAGCGTTACAATCAGCCCCAGCATTTT
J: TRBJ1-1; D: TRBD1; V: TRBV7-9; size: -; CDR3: CASSSPLTGGTEAFF; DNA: TGTGCCAGCAGCTCCCCCCTAACAGGGGGCACTGAAGCTTTCTTT
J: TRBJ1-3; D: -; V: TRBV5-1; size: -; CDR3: CASSLEPGSGNTIYF; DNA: TGCGCCAGCAGCTTGGAACCAGGGTCTGGAAACACCATATATTTT
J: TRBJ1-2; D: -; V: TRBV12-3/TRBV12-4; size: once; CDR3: CASSTDSGYTF; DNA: TGTGCCAGCAGCACCGATAGTGGCTACACCTTC
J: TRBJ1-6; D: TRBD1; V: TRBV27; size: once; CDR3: CASSLTGQRSPLHF; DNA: TGTGCCAGCAGTTTAACGGGACAGCGTTCACCCCTCCACTTT
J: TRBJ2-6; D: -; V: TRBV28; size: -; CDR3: CASSSHQGSGANVLTF; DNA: TGTGCCAGCAGTTCACATCAGGGTTCTGGGGCCAACGTCCTGACTTTC
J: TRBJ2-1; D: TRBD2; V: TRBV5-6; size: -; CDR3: CASSSPTSGVYEQFF; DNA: TGTGCCAGCAGCTCGCCGACTAGCGGGGTCTATGAGCAGTTCTTC
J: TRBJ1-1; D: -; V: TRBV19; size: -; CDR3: CASSSGVRGTEAFF; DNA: TGTGCCAGTTCCTCAGGGGTCCGAGGCACTGAAGCTTTCTTT
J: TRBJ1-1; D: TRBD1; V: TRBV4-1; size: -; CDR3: CASSQDRDRGSKAFF; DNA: TGCGCCAGCAGCCAAGACCGGGACAGGGGGTCTAAAGCTTTCTTT
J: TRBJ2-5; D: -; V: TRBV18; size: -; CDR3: CASSPPGGAPETQYF; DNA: TGTGCCAGCTCACCACCTGGGGGCGCGCCGGAGACCCAGTACTTC
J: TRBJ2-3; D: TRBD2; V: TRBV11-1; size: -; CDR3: CASSPPGRGADTQYF; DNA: TGTGCCAGCAGCCCCCCGGGTCGGGGGGCAGATACGCAGTATTTT
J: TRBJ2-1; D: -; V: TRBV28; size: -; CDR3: CASSLSLGRGYNEQFF; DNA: TGTGCCAGCAGTTTATCTCTCGGTCGGGGGTACAATGAGCAGTTCTTC
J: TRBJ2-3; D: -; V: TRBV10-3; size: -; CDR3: CAIMASSRTDTQYF; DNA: TGTGCCATCATGGCTAGTAGTCGCACAGATACGCAGTATTTT
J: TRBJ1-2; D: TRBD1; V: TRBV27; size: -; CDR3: CASSKTTGGLRGYGYTF; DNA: TGTGCCAGCAGCAAGACGACAGGGGGCTTGCGTGGCTATGGCTACACCTTC
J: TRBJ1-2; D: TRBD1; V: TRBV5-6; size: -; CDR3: CASSFRDRINYGYTF; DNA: TGTGCCAGCAGCTTCCGGGACAGGATTAACTATGGCTACACCTTC
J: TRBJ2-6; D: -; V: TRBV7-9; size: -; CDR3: CASSSETGFGANVLTF; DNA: TGTGCCAGCAGCTCAGAAACGGGTTTTGGGGCCAACGTCCTGACTTTC
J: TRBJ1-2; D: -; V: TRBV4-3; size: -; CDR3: CASSPGGAYGYTF; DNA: TGCGCCAGCAGCCCCGGGGGGGCATATGGCTACACCTTC
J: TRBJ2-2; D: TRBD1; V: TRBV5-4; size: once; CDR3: CASSNGGQGALRAGELFF; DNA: TGTGCCAGCAGCAACGGCGGACAGGGGGCTCTCAGGGCCGGGGAGCTGTTTTTT
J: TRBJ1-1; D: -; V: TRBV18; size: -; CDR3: CASSTFQDTEAFF; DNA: TGTGCCAGCTCAACCTTTCAGGACACTGAAGCTTTCTTT
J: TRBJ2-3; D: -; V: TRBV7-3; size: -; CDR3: CASSFSGGAGTDTQYF; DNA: TGTGCCAGCAGCTTTTCCGGGGGAGCGGGCACAGATACGCAGTATTTT
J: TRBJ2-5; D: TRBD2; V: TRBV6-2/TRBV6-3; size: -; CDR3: CASSGLDKETQYF; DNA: TGTGCCAGCAGCGGACTAGATAAGGAGACCCAGTACTTC
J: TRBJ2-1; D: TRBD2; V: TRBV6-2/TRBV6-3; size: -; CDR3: CASSYPYGLVSYNEQFF; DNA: TGTGCCAGCAGTTACCCCTACGGACTAGTTTCATACAATGAGCAGTTCTTC
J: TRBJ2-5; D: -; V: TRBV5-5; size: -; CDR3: CASSLPGETQYF; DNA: TGTGCCAGCAGCTTGCCGGGGGAGACCCAGTACTTC
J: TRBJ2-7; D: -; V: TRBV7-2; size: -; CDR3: CASSLGPTSYEQYF; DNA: TGTGCCAGCAGCTTAGGGCCCACCTCCTACGAGCAGTACTTC
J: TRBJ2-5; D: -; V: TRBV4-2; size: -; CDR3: CASSRQGGGGSQETQYF; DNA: TGTGCCAGCAGCCGCCAGGGGGGCGGGGGGTCCCAAGAGACCCAGTACTTC
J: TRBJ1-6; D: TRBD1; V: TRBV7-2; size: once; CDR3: CASSPTGTGTNSPLHF; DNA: TGTGCCAGCAGCCCCACCGGGACAGGGACTAATTCACCCCTCCACTTT
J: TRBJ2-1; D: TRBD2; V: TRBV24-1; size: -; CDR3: CATSDATDRLAGGDYEQFF; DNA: TGTGCCACCAGTGATGCGACTGATAGACTAGCGGGAGGGGATTATGAGCAGTTCTTC
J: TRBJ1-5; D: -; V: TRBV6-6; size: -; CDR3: CASSYAGGYSNQPQHF; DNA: TGTGCCAGCAGTTATGCGGGGGGATATAGCAATCAGCCCCAGCATTTT
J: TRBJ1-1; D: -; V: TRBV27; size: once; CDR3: CASLWGETAFF; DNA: TGTGCCTCCTTGTGGGGGGAAACAGCTTTCTTT
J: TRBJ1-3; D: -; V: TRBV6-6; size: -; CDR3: CASRQTGSGNTIYF; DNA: TGTGCCAGCAGGCAGACGGGCTCTGGAAACACCATATATTTT
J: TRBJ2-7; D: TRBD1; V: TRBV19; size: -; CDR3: CASRDRHSSYEQYF; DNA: TGTGCCAGCCGGGACAGGCATAGCTCCTACGAGCAGTACTTC
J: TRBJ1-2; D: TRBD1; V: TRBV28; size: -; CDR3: CASSTRQGNYGYTF; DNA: TGTGCCAGCAGTACAAGACAGGGAAACTATGGCTACACCTTC
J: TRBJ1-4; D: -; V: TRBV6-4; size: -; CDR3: CASREQGTEKLFF; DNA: TGTGCCAGCAGGGAACAGGGAACTGAAAAACTGTTTTTT
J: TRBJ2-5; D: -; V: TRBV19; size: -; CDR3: CASRGGGANQETQYF; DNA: TGTGCCAGTAGGGGAGGGGGGGCCAACCAAGAGACCCAGTACTTC
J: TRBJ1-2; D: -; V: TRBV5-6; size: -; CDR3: CASSYGDLGSSGYTF; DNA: TGTGCCAGCAGCTACGGGGATCTAGGGTCTTCTGGCTACACCTTC
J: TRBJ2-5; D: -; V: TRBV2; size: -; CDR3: CASSLLQETQYF; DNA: TGTGCCAGCAGTCTACTCCAAGAGACCCAGTACTTC
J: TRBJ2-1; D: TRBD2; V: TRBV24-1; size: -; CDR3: CATSDLADSGRHEQFF; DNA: TGTGCCACCAGTGACCTGGCGGATAGCGGGAGGCATGAGCAGTTCTTC
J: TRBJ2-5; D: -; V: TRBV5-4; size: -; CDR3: CASSFGTRTIKETQYF; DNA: TGTGCCAGCAGCTTCGGGACACGTACTATCAAAGAGACCCAGTACTTC
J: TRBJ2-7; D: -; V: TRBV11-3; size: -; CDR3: CASSLGQRDEQYF; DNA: TGTGCCAGCAGCTTAGGTCAGCGGGACGAGCAGTACTTC
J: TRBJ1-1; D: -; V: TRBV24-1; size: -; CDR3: CATSDPTGRAFF; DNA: TGTGCCACCAGTGACCCGACAGGTAGGGCTTTCTTT
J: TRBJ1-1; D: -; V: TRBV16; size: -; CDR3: CASSPSVTEAFF; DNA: TGTGCCAGCAGCCCCTCGGTCACTGAAGCTTTCTTT
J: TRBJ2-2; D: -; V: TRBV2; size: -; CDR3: CASRRGNTGELFF; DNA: TGTGCCAGTAGGCGGGGGAACACCGGGGAGCTGTTTTTT
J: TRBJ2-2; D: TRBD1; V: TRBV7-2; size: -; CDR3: CASSFFRTGDTGELFF; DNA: TGTGCCAGCAGCTTTTTCAGGACAGGGGACACCGGGGAGCTGTTTTTT
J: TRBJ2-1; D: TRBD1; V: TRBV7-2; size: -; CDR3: CASSSDRLAHNEQFF; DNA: TGTGCCAGCAGCTCGGACAGGTTAGCACACAATGAGCAGTTCTTC
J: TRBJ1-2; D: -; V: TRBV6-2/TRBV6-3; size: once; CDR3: CASSRAGVNYGYTF; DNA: TGTGCCAGCAGCAGGGCCGGGGTAAACTATGGCTACACCTTC
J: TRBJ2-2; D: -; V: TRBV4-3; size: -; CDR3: CASSQLQGSYTGELFF; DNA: TGCGCCAGCAGCCAGCTACAGGGAAGTTACACCGGGGAGCTGTTTTTT
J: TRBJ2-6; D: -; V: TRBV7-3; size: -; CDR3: CASRFDSSGANVLTF; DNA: TGTGCCAGCAGATTTGACAGCTCTGGGGCCAACGTCCTGACTTTC
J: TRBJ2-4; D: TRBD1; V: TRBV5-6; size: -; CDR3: CASSSWGDRENIQYF; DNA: TGTGCCAGCAGCTCTTGGGGGGACAGGGAAAACATTCAGTACTTC
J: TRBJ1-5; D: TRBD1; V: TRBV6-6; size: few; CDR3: CATSTGFSQPQHF; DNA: TGTGCCACCTCGACAGGGTTTAGTCAGCCCCAGCATTTT
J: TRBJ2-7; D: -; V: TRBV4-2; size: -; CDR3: CASSQEYRQHYEQYF; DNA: TGTGCCAGCAGCCAAGAATACCGACAGCACTACGAGCAGTACTTC
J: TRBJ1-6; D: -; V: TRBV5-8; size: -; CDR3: CASSFRGNSPLHF; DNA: TGTGCCAGCAGCTTTAGGGGAAATTCACCCCTCCACTTT
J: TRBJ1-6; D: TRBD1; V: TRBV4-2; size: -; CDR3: CASSQDLQGDAYNSPLHF; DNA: TGTGCCAGCAGCCAAGATTTGCAGGGGGATGCCTATAATTCACCCCTCCACTTT
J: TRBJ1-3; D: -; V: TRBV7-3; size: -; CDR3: CASSLQGLGSGNTIYF; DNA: TGTGCCAGCAGTTTACAGGGACTAGGCTCTGGAAACACCATATATTTT